This T cell receptor beta chain was found in a study of cytomegalovirus exposure and HLA in healthy donors. The PCR employed 60 Vbeta primers together with 13 Jbeta primers. Authors' methods: In a later analysis, of around 80 million unique beta chains, 9 million to 11 million appeared in at least two donors. Profiled with immunoSEQ multiplex PCR; TCRdb holds only in-frame clones, not every one. That table furnishes V, J and clone size, whereas the DNA furnished D and trimming. Here the sample spans 100,000 to 150,000 clones, 80% being singletons. Germline V gene lookup returns CDR1 LNHDA and CDR2 SQIVND (reference sequence). V was trimmed by 6 bases and J by 0 bases, leaving 11 bases between them. The CDR3 is made up of 15 amino acids. Overall study results and limits: Analysis performed later showed TCR beta chains linked to HLA being more clonally expanded than equally common others. Most TCR beta V segments were productive about 87% or about 30% of the time in an earlier analysis. Information on immune exposure was restricted to one variable (CMV serostatus).

There are a few counts of this clone. What it recognizes is unknown. The sample consisted of PBMCs. This TCR was recovered from a man aged 25 to 45 in good health and CMV-seropositive. This chain connects TRBV19 to TRBJ1-4; unclear D gene. This CDR3 reads CASSSSRATNEKLFF. The CDR3 nucleotides are TGTGCCAGTAGCAGTAGCAGAGCAACTAATGAAAAACTGTTTTTT.